This T cell receptor beta chain was found in a study of CD8+CD57+ T cells in acquired aplastic anemia. On the study more broadly: Sorting CD4+ and CD8+ cells gave DNA averaging about 2.9 ug.

Genomic DNA, the template, was used for profiling of the TCR beta VDJ and CDR3. TCRdb reanalysed the reads using MiXCR and keeps one entry per CDR3 protein. Among 200,000 to 250,000 distinct CDR3 sequences listed, approximately 60% were seen once. The sequenced patients had an expansion of CD8+CD57+ cells seen by flow cytometry. Trimming took off 2 bases at V and 0 bases at J, with 4 bases between the two ends. The CDR3 spans 13 residues. Per the germline V gene, CDR1 is LNHNV and CDR2 is YYDKDF (reference sequence). Sequenced: sorted CD4+, CD8+, or CD8+CD57+ T cells (not recorded which) from PBMCs. The rearrangement joins TRBV15 to TRBJ2-5; D is undetermined. The receptor comes from a human donor with aplastic anemia. For the CDR3, the DNA is TGTGCCACCAGCAGACCCGACCAAGAGACCCAGTACTTC. Amino acids: CATSRPDQETQYF.